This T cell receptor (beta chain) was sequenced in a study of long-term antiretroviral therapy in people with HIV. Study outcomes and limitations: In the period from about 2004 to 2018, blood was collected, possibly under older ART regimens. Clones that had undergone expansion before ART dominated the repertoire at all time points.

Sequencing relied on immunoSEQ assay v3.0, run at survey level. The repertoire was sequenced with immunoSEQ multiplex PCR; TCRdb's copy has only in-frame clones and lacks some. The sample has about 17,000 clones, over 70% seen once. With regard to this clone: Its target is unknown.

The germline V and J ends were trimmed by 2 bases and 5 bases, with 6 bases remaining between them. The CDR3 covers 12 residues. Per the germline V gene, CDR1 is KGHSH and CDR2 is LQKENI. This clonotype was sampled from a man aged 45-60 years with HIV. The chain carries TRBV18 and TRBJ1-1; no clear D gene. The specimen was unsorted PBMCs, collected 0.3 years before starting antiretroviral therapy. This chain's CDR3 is CASSPSGTEAFF. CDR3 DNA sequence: TGTGCCAGCTCACCATCGGGTACTGAAGCTTTCTTT.